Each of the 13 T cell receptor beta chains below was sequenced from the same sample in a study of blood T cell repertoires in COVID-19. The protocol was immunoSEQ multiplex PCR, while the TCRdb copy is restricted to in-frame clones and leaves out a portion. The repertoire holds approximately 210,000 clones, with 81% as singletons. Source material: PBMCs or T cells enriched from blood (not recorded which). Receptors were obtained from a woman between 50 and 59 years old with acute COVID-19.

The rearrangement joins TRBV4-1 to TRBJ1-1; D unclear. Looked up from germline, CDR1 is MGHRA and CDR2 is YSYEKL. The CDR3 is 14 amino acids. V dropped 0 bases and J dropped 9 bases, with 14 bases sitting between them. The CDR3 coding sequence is TGCGCCAGCAGCCAAGAATTCCAGAAAATACAAGCTTTCTTT. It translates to CASSQEFQKIQAFF.

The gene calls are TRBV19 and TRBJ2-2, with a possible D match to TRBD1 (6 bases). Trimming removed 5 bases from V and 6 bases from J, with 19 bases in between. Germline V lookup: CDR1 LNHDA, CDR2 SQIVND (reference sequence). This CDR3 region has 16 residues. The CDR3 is CASSARDQGKSGELFF. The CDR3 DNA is TGTGCCAGTAGTGCCCGGGACCAGGGGAAATCCGGGGAGCTGTTTTTT.

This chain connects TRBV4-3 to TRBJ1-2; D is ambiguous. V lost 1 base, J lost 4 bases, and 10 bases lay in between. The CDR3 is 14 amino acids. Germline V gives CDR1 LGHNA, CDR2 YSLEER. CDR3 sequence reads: CASSQGGSPYGYTF. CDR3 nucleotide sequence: TGCGCCAGCAGCCAAGGAGGTTCGCCCTATGGCTACACCTTC.

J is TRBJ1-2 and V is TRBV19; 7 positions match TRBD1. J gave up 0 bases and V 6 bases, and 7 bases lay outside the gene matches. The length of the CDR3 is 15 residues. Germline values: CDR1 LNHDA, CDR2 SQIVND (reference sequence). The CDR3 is CASRDRPQTNYGYTF. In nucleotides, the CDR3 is TGTGCCAGTAGGGACAGGCCACAAACTAACTATGGCTACACCTTC.

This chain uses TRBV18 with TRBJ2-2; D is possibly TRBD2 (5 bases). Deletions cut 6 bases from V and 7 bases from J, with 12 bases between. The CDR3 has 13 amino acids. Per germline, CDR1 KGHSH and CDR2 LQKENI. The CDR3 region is CASSGDRGGELFF. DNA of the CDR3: TGTGCCAGCTCCGGCGATCGGGGCGGGGAGCTGTTTTTT.

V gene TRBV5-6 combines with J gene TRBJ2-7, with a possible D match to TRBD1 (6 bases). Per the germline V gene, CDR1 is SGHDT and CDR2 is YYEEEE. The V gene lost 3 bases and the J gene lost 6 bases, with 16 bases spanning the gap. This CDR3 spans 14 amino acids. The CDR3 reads CASSWRTGPSEQYF. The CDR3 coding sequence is TGTGCCAGCAGCTGGCGAACAGGGCCCTCCGAGCAGTACTTC.

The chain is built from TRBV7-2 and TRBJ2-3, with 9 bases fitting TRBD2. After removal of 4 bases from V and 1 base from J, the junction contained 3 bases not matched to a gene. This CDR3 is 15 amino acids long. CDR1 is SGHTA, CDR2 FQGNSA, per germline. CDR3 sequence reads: CASSSRTSGTDTQYF. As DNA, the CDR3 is TGTGCCAGCAGCTCTAGGACTAGCGGCACAGATACGCAGTATTTT.

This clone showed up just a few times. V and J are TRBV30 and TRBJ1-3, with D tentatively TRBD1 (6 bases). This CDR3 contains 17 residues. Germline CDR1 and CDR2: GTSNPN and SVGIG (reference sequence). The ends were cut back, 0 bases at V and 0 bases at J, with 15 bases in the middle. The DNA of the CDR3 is TGTGCCTGGAGTGTATCTGGTGGGGGCCGCTCTGGAAACACCATATATTTT. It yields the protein CAWSVSGGGRSGNTIYF.

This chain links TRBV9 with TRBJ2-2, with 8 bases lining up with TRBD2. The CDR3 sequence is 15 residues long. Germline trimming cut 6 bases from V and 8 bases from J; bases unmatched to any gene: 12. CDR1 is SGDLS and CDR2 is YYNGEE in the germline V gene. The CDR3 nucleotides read TGTGCCAGCACCCTAGCGGGCGGGATCGGTGGGGAGCTGTTTTTT. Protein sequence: CASTLAGGIGGELFF.

The CDR3: CASSFHLAGVNEQYF. In DNA, the CDR3 is TGTGCCAGCAGCTTCCACCTAGCGGGAGTAAACGAGCAGTACTTC. The chain carries TRBV7-8 and TRBJ2-7; 10 bases are shared with TRBD2. Germline lookup yields CDR1 SGHVS and CDR2 FQNEAQ. With 3 bases clipped from V and 5 bases from J, the junction kept 7 bases outside the gene matches. This CDR3 spans 15 amino acids.

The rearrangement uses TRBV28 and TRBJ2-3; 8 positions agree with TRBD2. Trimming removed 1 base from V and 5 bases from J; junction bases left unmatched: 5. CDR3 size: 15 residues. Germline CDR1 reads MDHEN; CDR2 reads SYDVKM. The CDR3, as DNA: TGTGCCAGCAGTTTATTCGCGGGAGGCCTAGATACGCAGTATTTT. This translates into CASSLFAGGLDTQYF.

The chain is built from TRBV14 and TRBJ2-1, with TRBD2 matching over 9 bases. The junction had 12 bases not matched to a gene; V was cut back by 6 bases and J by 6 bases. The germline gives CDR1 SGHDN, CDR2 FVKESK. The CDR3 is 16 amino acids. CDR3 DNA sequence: TGTGCCAGCAGAAACACTGGGACTAGCAGGGGCAATGAGCAGTTCTTC. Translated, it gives CASRNTGTSRGNEQFF.

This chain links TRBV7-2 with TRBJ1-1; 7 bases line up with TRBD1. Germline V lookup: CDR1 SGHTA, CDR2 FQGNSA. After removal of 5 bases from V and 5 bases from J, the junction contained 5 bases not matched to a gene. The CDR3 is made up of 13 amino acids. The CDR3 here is CASSIRGITEAFF. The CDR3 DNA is TGTGCCAGCAGCATCAGGGGGATTACTGAAGCTTTCTTT.